A selection of T cell receptor beta chains follows, all from one sample in a study of T-cell reconstitution after alpha-beta-depleted transplantation in children. TCRdb reanalysed the PCR reads using MiXCR and keeps one entry per CDR3 protein. The sample contains fewer than 700,000 distinct CDR3 sequences, about 21% of which appear only once. Here the sequenced sample was PBMCs, mostly from graft donor cells, taken 360 days after TCRalphabeta/CD19-depleted stem cell transplant. The receptors come from a boy in the first two years of life who had a stem cell transplant for acute myeloid leukemia, so the T cells may come from the graft donor. Each CDR3 is given with its conserved first and last residue. A D gene is named only where the DNA matches it firmly. Part of the rows lack a size; the others show once, few, many or a class for expanded clones.

>.|.|TRBV12-3/TRBV12-4|TRBJ1-3
CASSLYVHSGNTIYF
TGTGCCAGCAGTTTATATGTTCACTCTGGAAACACCATATATTTT
>few|.|TRBV4-3|TRBJ2-1
CASSQRVGASEQFF
TGCGCCAGCAGCCAACGGGTCGGAGCTAGTGAGCAGTTCTTC
>many|TRBD2|TRBV20-1|TRBJ2-1
CSASNLAVFWSSYNEQFF
TGCAGTGCTAGCAATCTAGCGGTCTTCTGGAGCTCCTACAATGAGCAGTTCTTC
>few|.|TRBV20-1|TRBJ1-1
CSAREDRVSTEAFF
TGCAGTGCTAGAGAGGACCGGGTTTCCACTGAAGCTTTCTTT
>many|TRBD1|TRBV9|TRBJ2-3
CASSDRDRVADTQYF
TGTGCCAGCAGCGACCGGGACAGGGTCGCAGATACGCAGTATTTT
>.|.|TRBV5-1|TRBJ2-7
CASKSGDGYEQYF
TGCGCCAGCAAGTCGGGTGACGGCTACGAGCAGTACTTC
>.|.|TRBV12-3/TRBV12-4|TRBJ2-7
CASKIGSSESYEQYF
TGTGCCAGCAAAATAGGGTCTAGCGAGTCCTACGAGCAGTACTTC
>.|TRBD1|TRBV10-3|TRBJ1-1
CAISTRDRQAFF
TGTGCCATCAGTACCCGGGACAGACAAGCTTTCTTT
>many|.|TRBV6-5|TRBJ2-3
CASRGPPGLPFTDTQYF
TGTGCCAGCAGGGGTCCCCCCGGGCTCCCCTTCACAGATACGCAGTATTTT
>many|TRBD2|TRBV29-1|TRBJ2-1
CSVGRGTYNEQFF
TGCAGCGTTGGGCGGGGGACGTACAATGAGCAGTTCTTC
>many|.|TRBV13|TRBJ1-1
CASSPGSNTEAFF
TGTGCCAGCAGCCCAGGATCCAACACTGAAGCTTTCTTT
>many|.|TRBV2|TRBJ2-3
CASVARTTDTQYF
TGTGCCAGCGTGGCGAGGACCACAGATACGCAGTATTTT
>few|.|TRBV12-3/TRBV12-4|TRBJ2-3
CASSYVTDTQYF
TGTGCCAGCAGTTACGTGACAGATACGCAGTATTTT
>many|.|TRBV20-1|TRBJ2-6
CSAWGQSSGANVLTF
TGCAGTGCTTGGGGACAAAGCTCTGGGGCCAACGTCCTGACTTTC
>few|.|TRBV9|TRBJ2-1
CASTGPSNEQFF
TGTGCCAGCACGGGGCCCAGCAATGAGCAGTTCTTC
>few|.|TRBV12-3/TRBV12-4|TRBJ2-1
CASSFQQGVKQFF
TGTGCCAGCAGTTTCCAGCAGGGCGTGAAGCAGTTCTTC
>many|.|TRBV12-3/TRBV12-4|TRBJ1-1
CASSFGQNTEAFF
TGTGCCAGCAGCTTTGGACAGAACACTGAAGCTTTCTTT
>.|.|TRBV24-1|TRBJ2-1
CATSVRGAGNNEQFF
.
>.|.|TRBV28|TRBJ2-1
CASRLRSYEQFF
TGTGCCAGCAGACTAAGGTCGTATGAGCAGTTCTTC
>few|.|TRBV7-3|TRBJ1-1
CASSQRGGTTEAFF
TGTGCCTCCTCTCAACGGGGTGGTACCACTGAAGCTTTCTTT
>many|TRBD2|TRBV6-1|TRBJ2-3
CASGGGLATDTQYF
TGTGCCAGCGGGGGGGGACTAGCGACAGATACGCAGTATTTT
>.|.|TRBV11-3|TRBJ2-2
CASSYQSSGELFF
TGTGCCAGCAGCTATCAGAGTTCCGGGGAGCTGTTTTTT